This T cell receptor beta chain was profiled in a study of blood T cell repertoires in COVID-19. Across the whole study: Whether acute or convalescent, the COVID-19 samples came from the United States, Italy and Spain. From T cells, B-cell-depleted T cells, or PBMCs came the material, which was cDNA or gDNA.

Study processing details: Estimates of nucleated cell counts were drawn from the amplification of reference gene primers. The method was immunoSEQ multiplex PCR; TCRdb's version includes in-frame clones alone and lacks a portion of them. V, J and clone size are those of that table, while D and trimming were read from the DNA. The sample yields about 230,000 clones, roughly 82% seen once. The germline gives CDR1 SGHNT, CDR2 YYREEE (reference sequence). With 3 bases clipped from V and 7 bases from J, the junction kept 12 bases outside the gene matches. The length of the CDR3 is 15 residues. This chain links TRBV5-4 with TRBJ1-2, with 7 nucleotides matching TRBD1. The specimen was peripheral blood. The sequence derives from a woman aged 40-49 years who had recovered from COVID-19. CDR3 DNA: TGTGCCAGCAGCTCCCCGGCGGGGACAGAAGGTGGCTACACCTTC. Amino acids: CASSSPAGTEGGYTF.